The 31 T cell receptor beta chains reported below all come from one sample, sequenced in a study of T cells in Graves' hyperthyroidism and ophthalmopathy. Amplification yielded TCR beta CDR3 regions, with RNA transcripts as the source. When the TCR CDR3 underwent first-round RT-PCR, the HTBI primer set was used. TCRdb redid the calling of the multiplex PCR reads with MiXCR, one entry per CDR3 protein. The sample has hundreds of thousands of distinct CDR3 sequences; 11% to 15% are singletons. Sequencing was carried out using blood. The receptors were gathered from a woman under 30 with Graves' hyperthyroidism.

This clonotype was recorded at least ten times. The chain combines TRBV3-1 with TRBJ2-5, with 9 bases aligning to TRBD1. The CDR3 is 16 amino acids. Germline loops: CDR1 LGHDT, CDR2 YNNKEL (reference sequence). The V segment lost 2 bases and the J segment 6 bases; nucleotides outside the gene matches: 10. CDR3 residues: CASSQNPGQGEQTQYF. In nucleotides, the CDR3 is TGTGCCAGCAGCCAAAATCCGGGACAGGGTGAGCAGACCCAGTACTTC.

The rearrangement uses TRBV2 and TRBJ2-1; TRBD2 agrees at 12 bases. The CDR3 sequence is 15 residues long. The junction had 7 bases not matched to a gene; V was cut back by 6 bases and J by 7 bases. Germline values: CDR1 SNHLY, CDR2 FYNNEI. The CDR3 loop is CASRRLAGVGNEQFF. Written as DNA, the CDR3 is TGTGCCAGCAGGAGACTAGCGGGAGTCGGGAATGAGCAGTTCTTC.

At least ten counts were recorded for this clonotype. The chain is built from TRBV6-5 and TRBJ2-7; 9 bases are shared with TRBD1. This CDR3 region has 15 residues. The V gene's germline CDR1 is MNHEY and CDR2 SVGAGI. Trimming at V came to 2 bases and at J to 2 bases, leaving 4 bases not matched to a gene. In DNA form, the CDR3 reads TGTGCCAGCAGTTACGACTGGACAGGGGCCTACGAGCAGTACTTC. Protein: CASSYDWTGAYEQYF.

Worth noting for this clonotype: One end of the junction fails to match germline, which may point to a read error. The DNA of the CDR3 is TGTGCCAGCAGCTTAGCCGGGACAAACATCGGGGAGCTGTTTTTT. Its protein product is CASSLAGTNIGELFF. The chain joins TRBV7-3 to TRBJ2-2, with a weak D call TRBD1 (6 bases). The CDR3 has 15 residues. CDR1 and CDR2 (germline): SGHTA, FQGTGA.

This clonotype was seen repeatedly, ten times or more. CDR3 nucleotide sequence: TGTGCCAGCAGTTTAAGTACCCTATGGTATGGCTACACCTTC. Translating it yields CASSLSTLWYGYTF. The chain has TRBV28 and TRBJ1-2; D is unresolved. CDR1 and CDR2 from the germline V gene are MDHEN and SYDVKM. V was trimmed by 2 bases and J by 5 bases, leaving 12 bases between them. The CDR3 runs 14 residues.

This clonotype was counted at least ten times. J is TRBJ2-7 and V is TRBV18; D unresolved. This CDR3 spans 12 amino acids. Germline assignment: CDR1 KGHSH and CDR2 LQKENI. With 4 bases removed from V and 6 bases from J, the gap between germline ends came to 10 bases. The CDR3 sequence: CASSLSSSEQYF. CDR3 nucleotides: TGTGCCAGCTCACTTTCCAGCAGCGAGCAGTACTTC.

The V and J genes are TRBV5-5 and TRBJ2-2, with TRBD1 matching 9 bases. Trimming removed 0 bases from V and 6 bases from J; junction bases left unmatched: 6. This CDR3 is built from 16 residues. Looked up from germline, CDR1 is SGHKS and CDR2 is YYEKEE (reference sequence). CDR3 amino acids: CASSLAGDRGAGELFF. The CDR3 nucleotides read TGTGCCAGCAGCTTGGCTGGAGACAGGGGGGCCGGGGAGCTGTTTTTT.

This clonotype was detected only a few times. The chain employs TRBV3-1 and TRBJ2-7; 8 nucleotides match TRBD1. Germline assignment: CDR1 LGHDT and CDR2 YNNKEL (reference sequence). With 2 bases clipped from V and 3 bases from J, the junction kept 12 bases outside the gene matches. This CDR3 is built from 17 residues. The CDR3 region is CASSQTRGQAGGYEQYF. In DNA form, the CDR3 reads TGTGCCAGCAGCCAAACAAGGGGACAGGCCGGAGGCTACGAGCAGTACTTC.

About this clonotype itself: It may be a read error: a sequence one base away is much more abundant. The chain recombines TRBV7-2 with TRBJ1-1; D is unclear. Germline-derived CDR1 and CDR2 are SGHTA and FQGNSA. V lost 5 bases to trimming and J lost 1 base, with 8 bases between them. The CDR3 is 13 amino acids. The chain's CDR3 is CASSIEANTEAFF. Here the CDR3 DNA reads TGTGCCAGCAGCATCGAGGCGAACACTGAAGCTTTCTTT.

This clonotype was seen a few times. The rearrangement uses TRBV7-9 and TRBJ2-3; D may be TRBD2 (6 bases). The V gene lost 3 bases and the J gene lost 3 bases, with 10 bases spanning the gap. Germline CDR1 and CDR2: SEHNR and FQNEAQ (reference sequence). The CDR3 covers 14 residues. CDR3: CASSFEAGTDTQYF. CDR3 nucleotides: TGTGCCAGCAGCTTCGAGGCGGGAACAGATACGCAGTATTTT.

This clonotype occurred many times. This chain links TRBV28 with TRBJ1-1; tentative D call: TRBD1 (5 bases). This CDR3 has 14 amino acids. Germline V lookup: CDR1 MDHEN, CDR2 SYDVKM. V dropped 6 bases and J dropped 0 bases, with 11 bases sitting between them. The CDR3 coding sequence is TGTGCCAGCAGCCCGACAGCTTTGAACACTGAAGCTTTCTTT. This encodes CASSPTALNTEAFF.

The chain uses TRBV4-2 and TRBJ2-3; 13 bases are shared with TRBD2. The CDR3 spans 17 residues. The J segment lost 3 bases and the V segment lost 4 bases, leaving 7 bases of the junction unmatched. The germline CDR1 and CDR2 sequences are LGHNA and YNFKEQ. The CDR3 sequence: CASSRLGLAGETDTQYF. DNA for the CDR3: TGTGCCAGCAGCCGCCTAGGACTAGCGGGAGAGACAGATACGCAGTATTTT.

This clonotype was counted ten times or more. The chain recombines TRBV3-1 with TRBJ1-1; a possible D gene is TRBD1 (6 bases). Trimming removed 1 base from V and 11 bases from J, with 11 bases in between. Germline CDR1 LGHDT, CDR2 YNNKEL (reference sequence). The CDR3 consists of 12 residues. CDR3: CASSQGDTTAFF. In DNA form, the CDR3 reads TGTGCCAGCAGCCAAGGGGACACGACCGCTTTCTTT.

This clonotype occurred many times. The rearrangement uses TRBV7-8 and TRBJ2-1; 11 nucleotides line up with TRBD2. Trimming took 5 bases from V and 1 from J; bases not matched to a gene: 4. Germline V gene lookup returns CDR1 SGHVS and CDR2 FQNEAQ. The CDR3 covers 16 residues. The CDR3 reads CASSIGTSGSYNEQFF. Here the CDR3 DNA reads TGTGCCAGCAGCATAGGGACTAGCGGATCCTACAATGAGCAGTTCTTC. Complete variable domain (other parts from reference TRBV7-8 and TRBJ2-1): GAGVSQSPRYKVAKRGQDVALRCDPISGHVSLFWYQQALGQGPEFLTYFQNEAQLDKSGLPSDRFFAERPEGSVSTLKIQRTQQEDSAVYLCASSIGTSGSYNEQFFGPGTRLTVL.

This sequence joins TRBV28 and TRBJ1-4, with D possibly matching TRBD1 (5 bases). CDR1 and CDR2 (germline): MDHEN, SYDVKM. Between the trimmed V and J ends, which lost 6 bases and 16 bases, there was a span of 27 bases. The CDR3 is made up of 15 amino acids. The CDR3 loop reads CASSPLGAPNEGEFF. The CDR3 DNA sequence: TGTGCCAGCAGCCCTCTCGGGGCACCGAATGAGGGAGAGTTTTTT.

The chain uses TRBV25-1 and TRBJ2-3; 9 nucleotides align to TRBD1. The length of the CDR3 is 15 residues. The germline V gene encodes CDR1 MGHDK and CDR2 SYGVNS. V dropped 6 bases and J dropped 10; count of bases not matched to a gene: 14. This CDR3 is CASSATSGQGSSQYF. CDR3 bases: TGTGCCAGCAGCGCGACTTCGGGACAGGGATCTTCGCAGTATTTT.

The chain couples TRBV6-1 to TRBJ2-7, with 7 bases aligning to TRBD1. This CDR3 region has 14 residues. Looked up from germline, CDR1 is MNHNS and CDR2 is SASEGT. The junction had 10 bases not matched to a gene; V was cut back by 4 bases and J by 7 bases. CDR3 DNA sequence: TGTGCCAGCAGTGCCGGGACAGCCGGCCGGGAGCAGTACTTC. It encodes CASSAGTAGREQYF.

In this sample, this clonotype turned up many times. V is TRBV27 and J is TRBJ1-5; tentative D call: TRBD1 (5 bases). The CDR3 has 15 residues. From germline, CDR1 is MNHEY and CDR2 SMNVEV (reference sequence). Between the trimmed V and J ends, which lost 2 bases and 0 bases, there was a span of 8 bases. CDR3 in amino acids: CASSLGHYSNQPQHF. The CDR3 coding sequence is TGTGCCAGCAGTTTAGGACATTATAGCAATCAGCCCCAGCATTTT.

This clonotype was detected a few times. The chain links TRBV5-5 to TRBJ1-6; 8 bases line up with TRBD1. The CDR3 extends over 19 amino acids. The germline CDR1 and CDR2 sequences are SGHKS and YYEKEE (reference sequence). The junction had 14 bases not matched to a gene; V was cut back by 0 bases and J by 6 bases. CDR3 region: CASSLDARQGNGGNSPLHF. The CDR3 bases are TGTGCCAGCAGCTTGGACGCCCGACAGGGGAACGGGGGTAATTCACCCCTCCACTTT.

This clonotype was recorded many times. The CDR3 loop reads CSANGRSSYEQYF. In DNA form, the CDR3 reads TGCAGTGCTAACGGGCGGAGCTCCTACGAGCAGTACTTC. J is TRBJ2-7 and V is TRBV20-1; D unclear. Looked up from germline, CDR1 is DFQATT and CDR2 is SNEGSKA (reference sequence). CDR3 length: 13 amino acids. Trimming pared 4 bases from V and 0 bases from J, leaving 10 bases between.

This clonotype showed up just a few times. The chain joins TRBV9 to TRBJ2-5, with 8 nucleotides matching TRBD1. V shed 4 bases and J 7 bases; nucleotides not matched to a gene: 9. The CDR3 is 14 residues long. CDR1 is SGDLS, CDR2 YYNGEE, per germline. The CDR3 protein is CASSPQDRGATQYF. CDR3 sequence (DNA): TGTGCCAGCAGCCCCCAAGACAGGGGTGCGACCCAGTACTTC.

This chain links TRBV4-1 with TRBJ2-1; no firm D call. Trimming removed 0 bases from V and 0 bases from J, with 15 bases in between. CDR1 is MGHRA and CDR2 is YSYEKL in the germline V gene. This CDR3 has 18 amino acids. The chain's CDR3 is CASSQDLVGGRSYNEQFF. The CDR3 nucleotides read TGCGCCAGCAGCCAAGATTTAGTCGGCGGCCGCTCCTACAATGAGCAGTTCTTC.

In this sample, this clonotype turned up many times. CDR3 loop: CASSQETSGRRSYEQYF. The CDR3 DNA follows: TGTGCCAGCAGCCAAGAAACTAGCGGGAGACGATCCTACGAGCAGTACTTC. V gene TRBV3-1 combines with J gene TRBJ2-7, with TRBD2 identical over 11 bases. The V and J ends lost 0 bases and 1 base, in that order; junction bases with no gene match: 5. The CDR3 loop spans 17 amino acids. Germline V gives CDR1 LGHDT, CDR2 YNNKEL (reference sequence).

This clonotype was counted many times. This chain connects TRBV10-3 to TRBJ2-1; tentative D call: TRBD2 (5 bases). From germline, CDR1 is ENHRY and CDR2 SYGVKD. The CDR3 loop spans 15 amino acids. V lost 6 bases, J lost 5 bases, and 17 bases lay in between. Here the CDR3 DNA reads TGTGCCATCAGGCGACCCGGCGGGCTCGACAATGAGCAGTTCTTC. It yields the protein CAIRRPGGLDNEQFF.

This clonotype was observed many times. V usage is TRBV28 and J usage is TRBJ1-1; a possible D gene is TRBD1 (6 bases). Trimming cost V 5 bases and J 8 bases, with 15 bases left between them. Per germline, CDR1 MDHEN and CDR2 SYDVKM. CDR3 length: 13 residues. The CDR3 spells CASSPPGGREAFF. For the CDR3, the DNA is TGTGCCAGCAGTCCCCCCGGGGGCCGGGAAGCTTTCTTT.

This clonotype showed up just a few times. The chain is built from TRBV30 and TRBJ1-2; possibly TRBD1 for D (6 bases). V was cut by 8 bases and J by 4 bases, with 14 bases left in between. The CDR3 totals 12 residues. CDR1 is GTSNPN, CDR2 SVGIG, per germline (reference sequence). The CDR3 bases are TGTGCCGAGGGCAGGGGTAGCTATGGCTACACCTTC. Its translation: CAEGRGSYGYTF. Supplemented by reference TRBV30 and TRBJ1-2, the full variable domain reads SQTIHQWPATLVQPVGSPLSLECTVEGTSNPNLYWYRQAAGRGLQLLFYSVGIGQISSEVPQNLSASRPQDRQFILSSKKLLLSDSGFYLCAEGRGSYGYTFGSGTRLTVV.

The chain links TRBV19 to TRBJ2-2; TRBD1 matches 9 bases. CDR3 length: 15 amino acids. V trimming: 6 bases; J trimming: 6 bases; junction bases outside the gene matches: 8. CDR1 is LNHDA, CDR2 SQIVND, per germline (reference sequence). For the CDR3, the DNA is TGTGCCAGTAGGGTCGGACAGGGGTTCTCCGGGGAGCTGTTTTTT. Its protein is CASRVGQGFSGELFF.

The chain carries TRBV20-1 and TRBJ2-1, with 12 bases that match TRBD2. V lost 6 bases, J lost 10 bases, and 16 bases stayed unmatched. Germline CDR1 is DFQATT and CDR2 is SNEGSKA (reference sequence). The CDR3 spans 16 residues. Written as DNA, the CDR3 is TGCAGTGCCCCCGCCCCCCTAGCGGGAGGGCCTAACGAGCAGTTCTTC. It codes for CSAPAPLAGGPNEQFF.

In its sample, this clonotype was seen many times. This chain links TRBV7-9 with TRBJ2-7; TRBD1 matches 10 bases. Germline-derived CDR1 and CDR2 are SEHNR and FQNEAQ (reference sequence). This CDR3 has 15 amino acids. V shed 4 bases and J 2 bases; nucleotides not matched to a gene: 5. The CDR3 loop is CASSSWTGGAYEQYF. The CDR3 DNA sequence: TGTGCCAGCAGCTCATGGACAGGGGGAGCCTACGAGCAGTACTTC.

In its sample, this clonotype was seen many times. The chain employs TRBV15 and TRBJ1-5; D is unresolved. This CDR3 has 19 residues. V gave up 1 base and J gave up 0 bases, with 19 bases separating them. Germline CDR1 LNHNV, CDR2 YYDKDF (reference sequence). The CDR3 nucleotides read TGTGCCACCAGCAGAGTTAGGTCAGGTCCGGGTTATAGCAATCAGCCCCAGCATTTT. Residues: CATSRVRSGPGYSNQPQHF.

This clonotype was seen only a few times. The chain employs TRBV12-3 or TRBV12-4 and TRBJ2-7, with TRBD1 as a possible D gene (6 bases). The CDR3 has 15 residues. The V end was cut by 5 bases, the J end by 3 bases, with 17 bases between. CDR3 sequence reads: CASSPRGHTGYEQYF. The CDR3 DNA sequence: TGTGCCAGCAGTCCCAGGGGTCACACGGGCTACGAGCAGTACTTC.